Listed here are 21 T cell receptor beta chains from one sample, sequenced in a study of blood T cell repertoires in COVID-19. The table came from immunoSEQ multiplex PCR; TCRdb's copy has only in-frame clones and leaves some out. The data hold over 250,000 clones, with around nine tenths observed a single time. Sequencing input: PBMCs or T cells enriched from blood (not recorded which). These receptors were obtained from a man aged 40-50 years who had recovered from COVID-19.

The chain links TRBV14 to TRBJ2-2, with D unresolved. This CDR3 has 20 residues. The germline V and J ends were trimmed by 0 bases and 0 bases, with 20 bases remaining between them. CDR1 is SGHDN and CDR2 is FVKESK in the germline V gene. CDR3: CASSQDLGGFRIANTGELFF. CDR3 in DNA: TGTGCCAGCAGCCAAGATCTTGGCGGTTTCCGGATTGCGAACACCGGGGAGCTGTTTTTT.

This clone was observed a handful of times. The chain couples TRBV7-2 to TRBJ1-4; D is undetermined. Germline V gene lookup returns CDR1 SGHTA and CDR2 FQGNSA. The CDR3 is made up of 13 amino acids. Trimming took 5 bases from V and 8 from J, leaving 12 bases between them. The CDR3 protein is CASSPGGGEKLFF. The CDR3 coding sequence is TGTGCCAGCAGCCCGGGTGGAGGCGAAAAACTGTTTTTT. Using reference TRBV7-2 and TRBJ1-4 for the parts outside the CDR3, the full variable domain is GAGVSQSPSNKVTEKGKDVELRCDPISGHTALYWYRQSLGQGLEFLIYFQGNSAPDKSGLPSDRFSAERTGGSVSTLTIQRTQQEDSAVYLCASSPGGGEKLFFGSGTQLSVL.

The chain couples TRBV30 to TRBJ1-6; 8 positions agree with TRBD1. Looked up from germline, CDR1 is GTSNPN and CDR2 is SVGIG (reference sequence). V was clipped by 1 base and J by 10 bases; unmatched bases: 6. The CDR3 is 14 amino acids. CDR3 bases: TGTGCCTGGAGTGCGGACAGGGTCGGATCACCCCTCCACTTT. It yields the protein CAWSADRVGSPLHF.

The chain couples TRBV11-3 to TRBJ1-2, with unresolved D. V lost 0 bases and J 7 bases, leaving 12 bases between the germline ends. Per germline, CDR1 SGHNT and CDR2 YENEEA. This CDR3 is 14 amino acids long. DNA of the CDR3: TGTGCCAGCAGCTTAGAAGCCGGGGTGGGTGGCTACACCTTC. Translation: CASSLEAGVGGYTF. The whole variable domain, remainder taken from reference TRBV11-3 and TRBJ1-2, is EAGVVQSPRYKIIEKKQPVAFWCNPISGHNTLYWYLQNLGQGPELLIRYENEEAVDDSQLPKDRFSAERLKGVDSTLKIQPAELGDSAVYLCASSLEAGVGGYTFGSGTRLTVV.

In its sample, this clone was seen once. The chain employs TRBV7-9 and TRBJ1-1, with D perhaps matching TRBD1 (5 bases). CDR3 length: 12 amino acids. The V gene's germline CDR1 is SEHNR and CDR2 FQNEAQ (reference sequence). V shed 8 bases and J shed 7 bases, with 14 bases lying between them. The CDR3 nucleotides are TGTGCCAGCCGACTTAGACAGCTTGAAGCTTTCTTT. As protein: CASRLRQLEAFF.

The chain has TRBV5-1 and TRBJ2-7, with 7 bases aligning to TRBD1. The CDR3 is made up of 13 amino acids. Per germline, CDR1 SGHRS and CDR2 YFSETQ. Trimming removed 4 bases from V and 5 bases from J; junction bases left unmatched: 6. CDR3 protein: CASSPLGQNEQYF. The DNA of the CDR3 is TGCGCCAGCAGCCCGCTGGGACAGAACGAGCAGTACTTC. The full variable domain, with the rest looked up from reference TRBV5-1 and TRBJ2-7, is KAGVTQTPRYLIKTRGQQVTLSCSPISGHRSVSWYQQTPGQGLQFLFEYFSETQRNKGNFPGRFSGRQFSNSRSEMNVSTLELGDSALYLCASSPLGQNEQYFGPGTRLTVT.

V and J are TRBV30 and TRBJ2-2; 9 bases align to TRBD2. This CDR3 region has 14 residues. With V trimmed by 6 bases and J by 6 bases, 8 bases remained unmatched. CDR1 is GTSNPN, CDR2 SVGIG, per germline (reference sequence). CDR3 bases: TGTGCCTGCGCGGGGGGGCCCAAGGCCGGGGAGCTGTTTTTT. This codes for CACAGGPKAGELFF.

V and J are TRBV6-5 and TRBJ2-3, with 9 bases matching TRBD2. The V segment lost 7 bases and the J segment 0 bases; nucleotides outside the gene matches: 2. Germline V lookup: CDR1 MNHEY, CDR2 SVGAGI. CDR3 length: 14 residues. Written as DNA, the CDR3 is TGTGCCAGCACTAGCGGGGATAGCACAGATACGCAGTATTTT. This translates into CASTSGDSTDTQYF.

This chain joins TRBV5-6 and TRBJ2-3; 7 nucleotides match TRBD2. The V and J ends lost 0 bases and 0 bases, in that order; junction bases with no gene match: 10. Germline values: CDR1 SGHDT, CDR2 YYEEEE. The CDR3 has 18 amino acids. As DNA, the CDR3 is TGTGCCAGCAGCTTGGAGGGCCTAGCGGCGAGTAGCACAGATACGCAGTATTTT. Encoded protein: CASSLEGLAASSTDTQYF.

This rearrangement joins TRBV5-6 to TRBJ2-7; TRBD1 agrees at 7 bases. CDR3 length equals 14 residues. From germline, CDR1 is SGHDT and CDR2 YYEEEE. Losses at the gene ends were 5 bases for V and 2 bases for J; bases not matched to a gene: 7. CDR3 DNA: TGTGCCAGCAGTTATGACAGGGCCCCCTACGAGCAGTACTTC. Translating it yields CASSYDRAPYEQYF. Full variable domain (outside the CDR3, taken from reference TRBV5-6 and TRBJ2-7): DAGVTQSPTHLIKTRGQQVTLRCSPKSGHDTVSWYQQALGQGPQFIFQYYEEEERQRGNFPDRFSGHQFPNYSSELNVNALLLGDSALYLCASSYDRAPYEQYFGPGTRLTVT.

V and J are TRBV25-1 and TRBJ2-3; D might be TRBD2 (6 bases). V lost 0 bases and J lost 4, with 20 bases in between. Per the germline V gene, CDR1 is MGHDK and CDR2 is SYGVNS. There are 18 residues in the CDR3. The CDR3 region is CASSEYPLATDSSDTQYF. In DNA form, the CDR3 reads TGTGCCAGCAGTGAATATCCCCTAGCGACCGATAGCTCAGATACGCAGTATTTT.

The rearrangement links TRBV5-1 to TRBJ2-3; 9 nucleotides line up with TRBD1. The CDR3 loop spans 15 amino acids. V gave up 3 bases and J gave up 6 bases; unmatched junction bases: 8. Germline CDR1 SGHRS, CDR2 YFSETQ. The CDR3 DNA follows: TGCGCCAGCAGCTCAGGACAGGGGAAGTGGGATACGCAGTATTTT. This sequence encodes CASSSGQGKWDTQYF.

The V call is TRBV19, the J call TRBJ2-6; weak D call: TRBD2 (6 bases). Trimming took off 8 bases at V and 8 bases at J, with 28 bases between the two ends. Germline V CDR1 and CDR2: LNHDA, SQIVND (reference sequence). The CDR3 totals 18 residues. CDR3 DNA sequence: TGTGCCAGTCTCCCCCAATCCCGAAGGGGAGGATGGCCCAACGTCCTGACTTTC. Translating gives CASLPQSRRGGWPNVLTF.

This chain joins TRBV12-3 or TRBV12-4 and TRBJ1-5; D possibly corresponds to TRBD1 (6 bases). This CDR3 has 13 amino acids. V was clipped by 4 bases and J by 3 bases, with 7 bases between them. The CDR3 nucleotides read TGTGCCAGCAGTTGGGACACCAATCAGCCCCAGCATTTT. Its translation is CASSWDTNQPQHF.

The gene calls are TRBV27 and TRBJ1-5, with 7 bases aligning to TRBD1. Losses at the gene ends were 5 bases for V and 2 bases for J; bases not matched to a gene: 3. The CDR3 is 14 amino acids. CDR1 is MNHEY, CDR2 SMNVEV, per germline (reference sequence). CDR3: CASSPGTGNQPQHF. The CDR3 bases are TGTGCCAGCAGTCCCGGGACAGGCAATCAGCCCCAGCATTTT.

The chain employs TRBV6-5 and TRBJ1-1, with 7 bases fitting TRBD1. The trim removed 5 bases at V and 1 base at J, leaving 1 base unmatched. Germline CDR1 is MNHEY and CDR2 is SVGAGI. The CDR3 runs 13 residues. The CDR3 nucleotides read TGTGCCAGCAGTAACAGGGGGAACACTGAAGCTTTCTTT. Amino acids: CASSNRGNTEAFF.

The chain links TRBV9 to TRBJ1-2; 9 bases line up with TRBD1. This CDR3 contains 14 residues. Germline V gives CDR1 SGDLS, CDR2 YYNGEE. Unmatched junction bases numbered 5, after V lost 3 bases and J lost 5 bases. Here the CDR3 DNA reads TGTGCCAGCAGCGCCGAAGACAGGGGGTATGGCTACACCTTC. This sequence encodes CASSAEDRGYGYTF.

V gene TRBV6-1 combines with J gene TRBJ1-3; no clear D gene. The CDR3 is 16 amino acids. The V gene's germline CDR1 is MNHNS and CDR2 SASEGT. Trimming left V 2 bases short and J 0 bases short, with 11 bases between. CDR3 amino acids: CASSEYSVGSGNTIYF. Written as DNA, the CDR3 is TGTGCCAGCAGTGAATACAGTGTCGGCTCTGGAAACACCATATATTTT.

This sequence joins TRBV14 and TRBJ1-1; possibly TRBD1 for D (6 bases). Trimming stripped 0 bases from V and 6 bases from J, with 26 bases between. In germline, CDR1 is SGHDN, CDR2 FVKESK. The CDR3 extends over 19 amino acids. CDR3 DNA: TGTGCCAGCAGCCAAGATACCGGGCAGGGGTGGATAGGCGACCCTGAAGCTTTCTTT. It encodes CASSQDTGQGWIGDPEAFF.

This chain connects TRBV11-3 to TRBJ2-1; D ambiguous. Germline CDR1 SGHNT, CDR2 YENEEA. Trimming stripped 3 bases from V and 0 bases from J, with 6 bases between. This CDR3 is 14 amino acids long. The CDR3 protein is CASSLASSYNEQFF. The CDR3 DNA reads as TGTGCCAGCAGCTTGGCTAGCTCCTACAATGAGCAGTTCTTC.

In nucleotides, the CDR3 is TGTGCCATCAGTGAACAGATACTAGCCAAAAACATTCAGTACTTC. Amino acids: CAISEQILAKNIQYF. The chain couples TRBV10-3 to TRBJ2-4; D remains ambiguous. Germline V CDR1 and CDR2: ENHRY, SYGVKD. The CDR3 has 15 residues. V lost 3 bases and J lost 0, with 9 bases in between.